This T cell receptor (beta chain) was obtained from a study of blood T cell repertoires in COVID-19. At the level of the study: Spain, Italy and the United States supplied samples that represented acute and convalescent COVID-19. PBMCs, B-cell-depleted T cells, or T cells were the source of the cDNA or gDNA that made up the material.

Trimming shortened V by 7 bases and J by 10 bases, and 16 bases separated the two germline ends. This CDR3 has 12 residues. CDR1 is SNHLY and CDR2 is FYNNEI in the germline V gene. Original handling: Amplification of reference gene primers was used by the study to estimate nucleated cell counts. The protocol was immunoSEQ multiplex PCR, while the TCRdb copy is restricted to in-frame clones and leaves out a portion. Clone size and V and J calls were adopted from that table, with D and trimming inferred from the DNA. The sample records around 86,000 clones, 87% being singletons. The gene calls are TRBV2 and TRBJ1-2; D might be TRBD1 (6 bases). This receptor was identified in a human donor with acute or convalescent COVID-19. The donor label of this sample is uncertain. The sequenced sample consisted of peripheral blood. This CDR3 reads CASTSNRAAYTF. The CDR3 DNA sequence: TGTGCCAGCACCTCAAACAGGGCAGCCTACACCTTC.